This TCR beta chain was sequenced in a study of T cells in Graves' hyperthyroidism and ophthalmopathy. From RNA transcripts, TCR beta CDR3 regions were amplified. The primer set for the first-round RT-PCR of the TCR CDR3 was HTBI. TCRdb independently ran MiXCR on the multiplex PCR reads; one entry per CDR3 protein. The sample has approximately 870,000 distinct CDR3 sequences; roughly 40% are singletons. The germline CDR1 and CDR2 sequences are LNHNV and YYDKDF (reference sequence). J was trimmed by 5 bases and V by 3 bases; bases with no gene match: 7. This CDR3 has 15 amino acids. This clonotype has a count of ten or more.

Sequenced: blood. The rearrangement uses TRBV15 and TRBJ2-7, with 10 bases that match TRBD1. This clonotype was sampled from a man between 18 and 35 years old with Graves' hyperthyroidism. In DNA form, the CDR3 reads TGTGCCACCAGCAGGAGGGACAGGGGCAACCACGAGCAGTACTTC. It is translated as CATSRRDRGNHEQYF. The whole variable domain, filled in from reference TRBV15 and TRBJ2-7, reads DAMVIQNPRYQVTQFGKPVTLSCSQTLNHNVMYWYQQKSSQAPKLLFHYYDKDFNNEADTPDNFQSRRPNTSFCFLDIRSPGLGDTAMYLCATSRRDRGNHEQYFGPGTRLTVT.